Listed below are T cell receptor beta chains from one sample, sequenced in a study of HIV-infected patients and healthy controls. One entry per CDR3 protein, called by TCRdb with MiXCR from the 5' RACE reads. The top ten hold around 20% of the sample, which has about 18,000 distinct CDR3 sequences, about 8.7% seen once. Sequencing was performed on blood, taken during antiretroviral therapy. All receptors derive from an adult with HIV infection. Each CDR3 is given with its conserved first and last residue.

J gene	V gene	CDR3 protein
TRBJ2-3	TRBV4-1	CASSQGGDVTDTQYF
TRBJ2-4	TRBV2	CASLLKNIQYF
TRBJ2-5	TRBV15	CATGGRGSQETQYF
TRBJ2-3	TRBV20-1	CSGPDTFGGLADTQYF
TRBJ1-2	TRBV28	CASIGGHLSTNYGYTF
TRBJ1-1	TRBV6-5	CASGTLEAFF
TRBJ1-5	TRBV20-1	CSARDGGNYQPQHF
TRBJ2-1	TRBV7-2	CASSQGRGLEQFF
TRBJ2-1	TRBV18	CASSPLEGSYNEQFF
TRBJ1-5	TRBV27	CASSPSGGDYQPQHF
TRBJ2-5	TRBV20-1	CSARDPSRGQETQYF
TRBJ2-1	TRBV7-2	CASSPLRGIHNEQFF
TRBJ1-5	TRBV5-6	CASSLGDQPQHF
TRBJ2-7	TRBV10-3	CAISEDRAYEQYF
TRBJ2-5	TRBV29-1	CSARGLQETQYF
TRBJ1-5	TRBV5-6	CASSLGLSNQPQHF
TRBJ1-5	TRBV12-3/TRBV12-4	CASSDTGYSNQPQHF
TRBJ2-1	TRBV11-2	CASSLTSATANEQFF
TRBJ1-5	TRBV19	CASSIDTGRGQPQHF
TRBJ2-1	TRBV27	CASRDRIEDEQFF
TRBJ2-3	TRBV5-1	CASSLEAGGLTDTQYF
TRBJ1-5	TRBV12-3/TRBV12-4	CASSLREDQPQHF
TRBJ1-1	TRBV6-1	CASRETQGVRAFF
TRBJ2-3	TRBV7-9	CASSYQSGFTDTQYF
TRBJ2-5	TRBV18	CASSPSRGAVSGGETQYF
TRBJ2-7	TRBV20-1	CSAREDRPYEQYF
TRBJ2-2	TRBV29-1	CSVVPPRGVTGELFF
TRBJ2-3	TRBV30	CAWSARTDTQYF
TRBJ1-1	TRBV5-5	CASSLAKRPEAFF
TRBJ2-7	TRBV28	CASSLWDRSSYEQYF
TRBJ2-5	TRBV20-1	CSARDGGPQETQYF
TRBJ1-1	TRBV20-1	CSARDASGNTEAFF
TRBJ2-7	TRBV29-1	CSVEAQATYEQYF
TRBJ2-5	TRBV12-3/TRBV12-4	CASSLAEETQYF
TRBJ2-7	TRBV29-1	CSVPGTGIYEQYF
TRBJ2-4	TRBV19	CASSISNAKNIQYF
TRBJ1-1	TRBV5-1	CASSLDLLDTEAFF
TRBJ2-3	TRBV6-5	CASSYSPRDLTDTQYF
TRBJ2-3	TRBV28	CASSLQPFAPSTDTQYF
TRBJ1-2	TRBV19	CASSTRQEGYTF
TRBJ1-1	TRBV21-1	CASSKDGGSIRVNTEAFF
TRBJ2-3	TRBV2	CASMGAGGTQYF
TRBJ2-7	TRBV6-1	CASRLPGEGYEQYF
TRBJ2-7	TRBV5-4	CASSHRAKTVEQYF
TRBJ2-3	TRBV30	CAWSVVGGPSDTQYF
TRBJ1-1	TRBV11-2	CASSVLRGTNTEAFF
TRBJ1-5	TRBV4-2	CASRPNPRDSNQPQHF
TRBJ2-1	TRBV7-8	CASSPLSHEQFF
TRBJ2-3	TRBV7-8	CATTMGLGPDTQYF
TRBJ2-7	TRBV9	CASSYGTRYEQYF
TRBJ2-7	TRBV11-2	CASSSPREGASYEQYF
TRBJ2-1	TRBV19	CASSLGYYNEQFF
TRBJ2-3	TRBV3-1	CASSRRLPGDTQYF
TRBJ2-1	TRBV10-2	CASSEWGGEQFF
TRBJ1-4	TRBV7-9	CASSPTPGTYPLYEKLFF
TRBJ1-4	TRBV27	CASSYFGQENEKLFF
TRBJ1-1	TRBV3-1	CASSQEGGNTEAFF
TRBJ2-2	TRBV24-1	CAIQTGGSDTGELFF
TRBJ2-3	TRBV4-2	CASSRSTDTQYF
TRBJ1-1	TRBV11-2	CASSLDSHSTEAFF